The 26 T cell receptor beta chains below come from one sample, sequenced in a study of T cell repertoires in cytomegalovirus infection. TCRdb redid the calling of the reads with MiXCR, one entry per CDR3 protein. The sample has fewer than 550,000 distinct CDR3 sequences; roughly 30% are singletons. Source material: PBMCs. The receptor source for this set is a human donor in good health (CMV status not recorded). Some clones in this sample may be carry-over from other donors' samples.

As regards this clonotype: Its ends do not fully match the called genes, so a read error is possible. The chain joins TRBV5-5 to TRBJ2-7; perhaps TRBD1 as D (5 bases). There are 14 residues in the CDR3. From germline, CDR1 is SGHKS and CDR2 YYEKEE (reference sequence). The CDR3, as DNA: TGTGCCACCAGCCCATCGACAGTCTCCTACGAGCAGTACTTC. Its translation is CATSPSTVSYEQYF. The variable domain in full, with the rest retrieved from reference TRBV5-5 and TRBJ2-7, is DAGVTQSPTHLIKTRGQQVTLRCSPISGHKSVSWYQQVLGQGPQFIFQYYEKEERGRGNFPDRFSARQFPNYSSELNVNALLLGDSALYLCATSPSTVSYEQYFGPGTRLTVT.

In this sample, this clonotype turned up many times. The chain joins TRBV28 to TRBJ1-1, with TRBD1 identical over 7 bases. The CDR3 is made up of 16 amino acids. Germline trimming cut 4 bases from V and 3 bases from J; bases unmatched to any gene: 11. The germline CDR1 and CDR2 sequences are MDHEN and SYDVKM. This CDR3 is CASSSPQGIGYTEAFF. As DNA, the CDR3 is TGTGCCAGCAGTTCCCCACAGGGGATTGGGTACACTGAAGCTTTCTTT.

This clonotype was detected ten times or more. The chain recombines TRBV7-8 with TRBJ1-2; TRBD1 is a possible D gene (5 bases). Germline V lookup: CDR1 SGHVS, CDR2 FQNEAQ. The CDR3 extends over 16 amino acids. The germline V and J ends were trimmed by 0 bases and 3 bases, with 14 bases remaining between them. Written as DNA, the CDR3 is TGTGCCAGCAGCTTAGCGCCGGGGGAGATGGACTATGGCTACACCTTC. This encodes CASSLAPGEMDYGYTF.

This clonotype was detected ten times or more. The gene calls are TRBV7-2 and TRBJ2-7, with unresolved D. The CDR3 loop spans 14 amino acids. Deletions cut 1 base from V and 1 base from J, with 8 bases between. The germline gives CDR1 SGHTA, CDR2 FQGNSA. The CDR3 DNA reads TGTGCCAGCAGCTTAGAAGGCAGGTCCTACGAGCAGTACTTC. Its translation is CASSLEGRSYEQYF.

The chain couples TRBV2 to TRBJ1-2, with D unclear. Trimming shortened V by 7 bases and J by 7 bases, and 16 bases separated the two germline ends. The CDR3 is 13 residues long. The germline gives CDR1 SNHLY, CDR2 FYNNEI. CDR3 nucleotide sequence: TGTGCCAGCACGAGGGAATCGATGGGTGGCTACACCTTC. Protein sequence: CASTRESMGGYTF.

This clonotype was detected only a few times. The rearrangement uses TRBV6-2 or TRBV6-3 and TRBJ1-1; unclear D gene. Trimming took off 7 bases at V and 4 bases at J, with 10 bases between the two ends. The length of the CDR3 is 12 residues. Germline V gene data show CDR1 as MNHEY and CDR2 as SVGEGT. Written as DNA, the CDR3 is TGTGCCAGCAAAATTCCGGGCACTGAAGCTTTCTTT. It is translated as CASKIPGTEAFF.

This clonotype was found a few times. The chain links TRBV6-1 to TRBJ2-7; 7 nucleotides align to TRBD1. The germline gives CDR1 MNHNS, CDR2 SASEGT. The junction had 14 bases not matched to a gene; V was cut back by 6 bases and J by 3 bases. The CDR3 is made up of 16 amino acids. CDR3 sequence: CASSDSPTGYYYEQYF. CDR3 DNA sequence: TGTGCCAGCAGCGACTCGCCGACAGGGTACTACTACGAGCAGTACTTC.

This clonotype was counted once. This CDR3 reads CSATPGQGSYNSPLHF. DNA of the CDR3: TGCAGTGCCACTCCGGGACAGGGGAGCTATAATTCACCCCTCCACTTT. The rearrangement links TRBV20-1 to TRBJ1-6, with 10 bases aligning to TRBD1. The germline CDR1 and CDR2 sequences are DFQATT and SNEGSKA (reference sequence). The CDR3 is made up of 16 amino acids. J was trimmed by 3 bases and V by 6 bases; bases with no gene match: 8.

V gene TRBV6-5 combines with J gene TRBJ2-2, with a weak D call TRBD1 (7 bases). V was trimmed by 9 bases and J by 6 bases, leaving 14 bases between them. Germline CDR1 reads MNHEY; CDR2 reads SVGAGI. The CDR3 sequence is 13 residues long. This CDR3 reads CARIPRGAGELFF. CDR3 DNA sequence: TGTGCCAGAATCCCCAGGGGGGCCGGGGAGCTGTTTTTT.

This chain links TRBV6-2 or TRBV6-3 with TRBJ1-5, with unresolved D. The CDR3 spans 16 residues. Germline-derived CDR1 and CDR2 are MNHEY and SVGEGT. The V and J ends lost 2 bases and 5 bases respectively, with 16 bases between them. The CDR3 loop is CASSYAESIGYQPQHF. The CDR3, as DNA: TGTGCCAGCAGTTACGCCGAATCTATTGGATATCAGCCCCAGCATTTT.

As for this clonotype: Germline and junction disagree at one end, which may indicate a read error. The chain joins TRBV12-3 or TRBV12-4 to TRBJ2-1; no clear D. The CDR3 has 14 residues. CDR3 sequence reads: CASTEDASSNEQFF. Written as DNA, the CDR3 is TGTGCCAGCACCGAGGATGCATCCTCCAATGAGCAGTTCTTC.

The rearrangement uses TRBV28 and TRBJ1-5, with D unclear. With 4 bases removed from V and 3 bases from J, the gap between germline ends came to 13 bases. There are 15 residues in the CDR3. Germline CDR1 reads MDHEN; CDR2 reads SYDVKM. The DNA for the CDR3 is TGTGCCAGCAGTTGGTTGGGGAGAAACAATCAGCCCCAGCATTTT. Its translation: CASSWLGRNNQPQHF. The complete variable domain, with remaining parts taken from reference TRBV28 and TRBJ1-5, reads DVKVTQSSRYLVKRTGEKVFLECVQDMDHENMFWYRQDPGLGLRLIYFSYDVKMKEKGDIPEGYSVSREKKERFSLILESASTNQTSMYLCASSWLGRNNQPQHFGDGTRLSIL.

The chain employs TRBV6-6 and TRBJ2-7; D remains unclear. The CDR3 is 14 amino acids. V shed 0 bases and J shed 9 bases, with 15 bases lying between them. CDR1 is MNHNY, CDR2 SVGAGI, per germline (reference sequence). CDR3 DNA sequence: TGTGCCAGCAGTTACTCCGACGGCGCCAGTGGGCAGTACTTC. Its protein is CASSYSDGASGQYF.

Comments on this clonotype: The CDR3 ends on some other residue instead of the conserved phenylalanine or tryptophan, so this is likely a read error. The chain links TRBV11-2 to TRBJ2-5; 7 bases are a match to TRBD1. The CDR3 consists of 16 residues. The germline gives CDR1 SGHAT, CDR2 FQNNGV. Trimming took 4 bases from V and 2 from J; bases not matched to a gene: 10. CDR3 amino acids: CASSSVLGTDQETQYC. The CDR3 coding sequence is TGTGCCAGCAGCTCAGTTTTAGGGACAGATCAAGAGACCCAGTACTGC.

As to this clonotype: This may stem from a read error, because a much larger clone lies one nucleotide away. No conserved phenylalanine or tryptophan ends this CDR3, so it is likely a read error. The chain recombines TRBV7-2 with TRBJ2-3; no firm D call. The germline gives CDR1 SGHTA, CDR2 FQGNSA. The V end lost 5 bases, the J end lost 6 bases, and 9 bases lay between the germline ends. CDR3 length: 12 residues. This chain's CDR3 is CASSLMGDTQYL. CDR3 DNA sequence: TGTGCCAGCAGCCTGATGGGGGATACGCAGTATTTG.

The chain uses TRBV7-4 and TRBJ1-1; TRBD1 is a possible D gene (5 bases). The CDR3 totals 15 residues. Trimming took off 5 bases at V and 1 base at J, with 14 bases between the two ends. CDR1 SGHVT and CDR2 SQSDAQ come from the germline V gene. The CDR3 loop is CASSHSLQGNTEAFF. The CDR3, as DNA: TGTGCCAGCAGCCACAGTCTTCAGGGGAACACTGAAGCTTTCTTT.

Concerning this clonotype: A much larger clone differs from this one at a single base, so this may be a read error. J is TRBJ2-5 and V is TRBV7-2, with D uncertain. Per germline, CDR1 SGHTA and CDR2 FQGNSA. The CDR3 loop spans 15 amino acids. As DNA, the CDR3 is TGTGCCAGCAGCTTAGCCCTCCCGCGGCAAGGGACCCAGTACTTC. Encoded protein: CASSLALPRQGTQYF.

In its sample, this clonotype was seen many times. The CDR3 loop reads CASSLDRAGNQPQHF. CDR3 bases: TGTGCCAGCAGCTTAGACCGGGCGGGCAATCAGCCCCAGCATTTT. The V gene is TRBV7-2, the J gene TRBJ1-5; D gene uncertain. Germline V gene data show CDR1 as SGHTA and CDR2 as FQGNSA. Trimming removed 1 base from V and 2 bases from J, with 9 bases in between. The CDR3 spans 15 residues.

The rearrangement joins TRBV7-2 to TRBJ2-4, with D maybe TRBD2 (6 bases). Germline V CDR1 and CDR2: SGHTA, FQGNSA. The CDR3 spans 17 residues. Trimming cost V 0 bases and J 1 base, with 13 bases left between them. CDR3 amino acids: CASSLAVGGLAKNIQYF. The CDR3 DNA reads TGTGCCAGCAGCTTAGCGGTGGGGGGATTGGCCAAAAACATTCAGTACTTC.

This rearrangement joins TRBV7-8 to TRBJ1-5, with 8 bases lining up with TRBD1. The V segment lost 2 bases and the J segment 0 bases; nucleotides outside the gene matches: 12. CDR3 length: 19 residues. The germline V gene encodes CDR1 SGHVS and CDR2 FQNEAQ. The chain's CDR3 is CASSLLRDRGQYSNQPQHF. CDR3 bases: TGTGCCAGCAGCTTACTCCGTGACAGGGGACAATATAGCAATCAGCCCCAGCATTTT.

This rearrangement joins TRBV20-1 to TRBJ1-1; 9 bases are shared with TRBD1. The germline CDR1 and CDR2 sequences are DFQATT and SNEGSKA (reference sequence). The CDR3 sequence is 13 residues long. V lost 5 bases, J lost 5 bases, and 6 bases stayed unmatched. The CDR3 DNA follows: TGCAGTGCTCGGACAGGGGAGTGGACTGAAGCTTTCTTT. Translating gives CSARTGEWTEAFF.

V usage is TRBV20-1 and J usage is TRBJ1-3; D is unclear. The germline V gene has CDR1 DFQATT and CDR2 SNEGSKA (reference sequence). This CDR3 comprises 16 residues. V gave up 0 bases and J gave up 0 bases, with 12 bases separating them. CDR3 nucleotides: TGCAGTGCTAGAGATCCTGGGCGGGTCTCTGGAAACACCATATATTTT. It specifies CSARDPGRVSGNTIYF.

The rearrangement links TRBV30 to TRBJ2-7, with D perhaps being TRBD1 or TRBD2 (5 bases each). CDR3 length equals 15 residues. The V and J ends lost 3 bases and 4 bases respectively, with 19 bases between them. CDR1 is GTSNPN and CDR2 is SVGIG in the germline V gene (reference sequence). CDR3: CAWRLGAGAIYEQYF. In nucleotides, the CDR3 is TGTGCCTGGAGGCTCGGGGCAGGCGCAATTTACGAGCAGTACTTC. The whole variable domain, remainder taken from reference TRBV30 and TRBJ2-7, is SQTIHQWPATLVQPVGSPLSLECTVEGTSNPNLYWYRQAAGRGLQLLFYSVGIGQISSEVPQNLSASRPQDRQFILSSKKLLLSDSGFYLCAWRLGAGAIYEQYFGPGTRLTVT.

The chain has TRBV29-1 and TRBJ2-7, with D maybe TRBD2 (5 bases). The CDR3 has 12 residues. V was pared by 4 bases and J by 1 base, with 8 bases between. Looked up from germline, CDR1 is SQVTM and CDR2 is ANQGSEA. The CDR3 DNA reads TGCAGCGTTGGCGGGCAGTCCTACGAGCAGTACTTC. The encoded protein is CSVGGQSYEQYF.

This clonotype turned up a few times. The chain recombines TRBV11-2 with TRBJ1-3; the D is unclear. V was pared by 2 bases and J by 0 bases, with 8 bases between. Germline V gene sequence: CDR1 SGHAT, CDR2 FQNNGV. This CDR3 is 15 amino acids long. CDR3 nucleotides: TGTGCCAGCAGCTTAACGTTAAGCTCTGGAAACACCATATATTTT. Protein: CASSLTLSSGNTIYF. Complete variable domain (other parts from reference TRBV11-2 and TRBJ1-3): EAGVAQSPRYKIIEKRQSVAFWCNPISGHATLYWYQQILGQGPKLLIQFQNNGVVDDSQLPKDRFSAERLKGVDSTLKIQPAKLEDSAVYLCASSLTLSSGNTIYFGEGSWLTVV.

The rearrangement joins TRBV5-6 to TRBJ1-5; TRBD1 is a possible D gene (6 bases). Trimming removed 4 bases at V and 7 bases at J, with 18 bases between. This CDR3 has 15 residues. Germline V gene sequence: CDR1 SGHDT, CDR2 YYEEEE. The chain's CDR3 is CASSRRDNRRQPQHF. The CDR3, as DNA: TGTGCCAGCAGCAGACGGGACAACCGACGGCAGCCCCAGCATTTT.